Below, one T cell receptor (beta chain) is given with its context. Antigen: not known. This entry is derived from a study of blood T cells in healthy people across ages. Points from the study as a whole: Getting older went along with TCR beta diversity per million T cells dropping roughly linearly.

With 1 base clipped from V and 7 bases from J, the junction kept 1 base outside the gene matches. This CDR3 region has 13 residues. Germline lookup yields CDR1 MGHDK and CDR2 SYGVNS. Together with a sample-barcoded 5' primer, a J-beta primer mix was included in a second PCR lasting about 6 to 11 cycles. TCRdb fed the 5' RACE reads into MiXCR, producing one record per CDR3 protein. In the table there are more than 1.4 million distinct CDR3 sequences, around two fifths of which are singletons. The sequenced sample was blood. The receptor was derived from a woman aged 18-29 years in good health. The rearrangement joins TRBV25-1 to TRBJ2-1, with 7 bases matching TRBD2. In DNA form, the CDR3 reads TGTGCCAGCAGTGAATTCGGGGGGAATGAGCAGTTCTTC. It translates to CASSEFGGNEQFF.